This TCR beta chain comes out of a study of OX40 agonist ivuxolimab in advanced cancers. For the study at large: One patient with hepatocellular carcinoma and two with cutaneous melanoma, three in all, had partial responses. Study results and caveats: More expanded clones were found, on average, in CD8+ than in CD4+ T cells.

A note on this clone: As yet, its antigen is unknown.

The germline V gene has CDR1 MGHDK and CDR2 SYGVNS. This CDR3 has 16 amino acids. The table came from immunoSEQ multiplex PCR; TCRdb's copy has only in-frame clones and leaves some out. The repertoire consists of 20,000 to 30,000 clones, with over 70% occurring once and the leading ten covering around 13%. The source is an adult with an advanced solid tumor such as melanoma, head and neck, liver or kidney cancer. The sample in question was CD4+ or CD8+ T cells sorted from blood, obtained in a trial of the OX40 agonist ivuxolimab. The V and J genes are TRBV25-1 and TRBJ2-5, with D perhaps TRBD1 or TRBD2 (5 bases each). The closer fit of TRBJ2-7 to the DNA end suggests the J call may be wrong. Written as DNA, the CDR3 is TGTGCCAGCAGTGAATACGGGGCAGGCGAATCCTACGAGCAGTACTTC. Protein sequence: CASSEYGAGESYEQYF.